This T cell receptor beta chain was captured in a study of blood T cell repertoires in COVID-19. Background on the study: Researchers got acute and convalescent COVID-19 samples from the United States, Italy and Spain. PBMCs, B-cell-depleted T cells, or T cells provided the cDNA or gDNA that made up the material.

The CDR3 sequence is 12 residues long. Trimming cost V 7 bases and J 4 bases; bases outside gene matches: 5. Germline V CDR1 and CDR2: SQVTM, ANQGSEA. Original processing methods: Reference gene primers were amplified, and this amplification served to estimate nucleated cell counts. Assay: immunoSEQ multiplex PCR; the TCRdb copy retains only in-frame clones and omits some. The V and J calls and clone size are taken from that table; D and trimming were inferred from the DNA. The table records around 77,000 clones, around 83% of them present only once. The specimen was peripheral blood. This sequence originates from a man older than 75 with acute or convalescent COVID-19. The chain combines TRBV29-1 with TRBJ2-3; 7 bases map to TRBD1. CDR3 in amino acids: CSGQGGSDTQYF. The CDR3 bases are TGCAGCGGACAGGGTGGATCAGATACGCAGTATTTT.